This T cell receptor (beta chain) was profiled in a study of blood T cell repertoires in COVID-19. Study-wide background: Some COVID-19 samples were acute and others convalescent; all came from the United States, Italy and Spain. Sources were T cells, B-cell-depleted T cells, or PBMCs; the material itself was cDNA or gDNA.

The trim removed 1 base at V and 4 bases at J, leaving 4 bases unmatched. The CDR3 loop spans 15 amino acids. Germline V lookup: CDR1 LGHDT, CDR2 YNNKEL (reference sequence). Remarks on this clone: The identical CDR3 is also encoded by other nucleotide sequences in the sample.

The repertoire was sequenced with immunoSEQ multiplex PCR; TCRdb's copy has only in-frame clones and lacks some. Of approximately 120,000 clones listed, around 74% are singletons. The TCR was taken from a man in his fifties or sixties with acute or convalescent COVID-19. This sequence joins TRBV3-1 (or the pseudogene TRBV3-2) and TRBJ2-7; 10 positions agree with TRBD1. Sequences were obtained from peripheral blood. As DNA, the CDR3 is TGTGCCAGCAGCCAAGCTCCGGGACAGGGGTACGAGCAGTACTTC. Translating it yields CASSQAPGQGYEQYF.